This T cell receptor beta chain was observed in a study of CD8 T cells in ankylosing spondylitis (dated by TCRdb to 2015 to 2018). For the wider study: To find TCR variants linked to disease, the study profiled T cell receptor beta repertoires in ankylosing spondylitis patients and healthy donors. Peripheral blood was sampled, and synovial fluid was also collected from ankylosing spondylitis patients. In total, the full study cohort was made up of roughly 100 healthy donors and 25 ankylosing spondylitis patients.

General study outcomes and caveats: A TCR beta motif made up of several highly homologous amino acid variants appeared to be characteristic of blood from ankylosing spondylitis patients. Some TCR beta motif variants had previously been reported in synovial fluid and blood of reactive arthritis patients, which suggested common disease-initiation mechanisms. According to the report, matched synovial fluid samples from ankylosing spondylitis patients were significantly enriched for the disease-linked clones. The disease-linked clones showed a CD8+ phenotype and occurred at relatively low frequencies in peripheral blood.

Instrument used: Illumina HiSeq 2500. Quantitative 5'-RACE with molecular barcodes was the method used to prepare the TCR beta libraries. On the study's bioinformatics: Disease-linked TCR variants were identified with a new computational method built on a probabilistic model of VDJ rearrangement. TCRdb trimmed public reads at Q25 via fastp, called clones via MiXCR and kept in-frame beta chains. Each entry is one CDR3 protein sequence, shown with its most common DNA and genes. V and J calls and clone size were set by TCRdb, not the authors. The sample yields some 180,000 distinct CDR3 sequences; 15% to 20% were counted once. Jointly, the top ten make up roughly 4.5% of the sample. This clonotype was found a few times. The clone's antigen remains unknown. No base quality information exists; no much larger clone differs at one position. What was sequenced was blood, either unsorted or a sorted T cell fraction (not recorded which). The source of this sequence is a male donor aged 10-29 years with ankylosing spondylitis or in good health (not recorded which). Donor details come from another sample of the same person, matched by shared clones.

The base sequence is TGTGCCAGCAGCCCTACCTCCGGGACAGGGGACGTCTGGGAGCTGTTTTTT. It encodes CASSPTSGTGDVWELFF. The chain is assembled from TRBV2 and TRBJ2-2; 10 central nucleotides agree with TRBD1. Compared with germline, V lacks 6 bases and J lacks 9 bases; bases without a gene match: 16. Including cysteine and phenylalanine, the CDR3 has 17 amino acids. The sequence is cut down to CDR3 DNA, 51 bases in frame from base 1. CDR1 and CDR2, per the germline V gene, are SNHLY and FYNNEI.